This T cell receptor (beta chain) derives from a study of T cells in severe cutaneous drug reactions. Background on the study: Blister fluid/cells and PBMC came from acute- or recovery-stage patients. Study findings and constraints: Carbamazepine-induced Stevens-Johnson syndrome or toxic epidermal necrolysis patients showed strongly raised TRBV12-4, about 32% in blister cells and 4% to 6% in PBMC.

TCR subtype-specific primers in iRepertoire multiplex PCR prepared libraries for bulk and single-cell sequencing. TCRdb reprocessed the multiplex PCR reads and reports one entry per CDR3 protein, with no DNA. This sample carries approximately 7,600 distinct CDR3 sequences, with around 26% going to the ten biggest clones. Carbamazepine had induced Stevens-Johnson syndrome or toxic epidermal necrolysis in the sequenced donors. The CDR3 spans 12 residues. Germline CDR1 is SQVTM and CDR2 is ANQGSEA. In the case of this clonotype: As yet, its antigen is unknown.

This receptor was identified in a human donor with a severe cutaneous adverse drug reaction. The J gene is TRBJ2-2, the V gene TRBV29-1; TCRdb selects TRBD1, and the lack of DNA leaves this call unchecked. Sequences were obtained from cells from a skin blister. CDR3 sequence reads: CSVTGETGELFF.